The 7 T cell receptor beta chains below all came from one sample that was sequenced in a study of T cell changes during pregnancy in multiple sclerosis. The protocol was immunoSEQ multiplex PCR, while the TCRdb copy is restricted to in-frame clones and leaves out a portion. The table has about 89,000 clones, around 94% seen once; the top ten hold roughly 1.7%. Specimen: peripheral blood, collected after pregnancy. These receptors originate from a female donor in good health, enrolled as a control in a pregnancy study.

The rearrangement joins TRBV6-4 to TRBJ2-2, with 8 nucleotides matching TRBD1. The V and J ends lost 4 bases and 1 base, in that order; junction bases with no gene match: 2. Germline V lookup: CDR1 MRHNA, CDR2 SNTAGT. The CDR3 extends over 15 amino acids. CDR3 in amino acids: CASSGGTGNTGELFF. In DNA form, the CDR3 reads TGTGCCAGCAGTGGAGGGACAGGGAACACCGGGGAGCTGTTTTTT.

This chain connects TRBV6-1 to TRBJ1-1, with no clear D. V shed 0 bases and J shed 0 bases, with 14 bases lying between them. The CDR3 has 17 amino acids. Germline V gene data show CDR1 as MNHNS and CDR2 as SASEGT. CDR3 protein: CASSEAGSLTMNTEAFF. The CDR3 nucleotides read TGTGCCAGCAGTGAAGCCGGGAGCCTAACCATGAACACTGAAGCTTTCTTT.

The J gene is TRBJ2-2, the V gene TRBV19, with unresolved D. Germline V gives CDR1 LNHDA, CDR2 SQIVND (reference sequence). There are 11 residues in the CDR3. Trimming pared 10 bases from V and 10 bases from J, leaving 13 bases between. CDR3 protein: CATGSPLELFF. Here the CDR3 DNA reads TGTGCCACAGGTTCACCCTTGGAGCTGTTTTTT.

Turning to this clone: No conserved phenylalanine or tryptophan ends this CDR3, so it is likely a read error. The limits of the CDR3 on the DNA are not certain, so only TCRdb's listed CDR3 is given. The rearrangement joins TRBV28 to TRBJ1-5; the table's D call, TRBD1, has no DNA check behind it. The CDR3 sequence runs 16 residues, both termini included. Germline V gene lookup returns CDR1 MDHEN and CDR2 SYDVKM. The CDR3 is CASSAPPGQRLGPVTI.

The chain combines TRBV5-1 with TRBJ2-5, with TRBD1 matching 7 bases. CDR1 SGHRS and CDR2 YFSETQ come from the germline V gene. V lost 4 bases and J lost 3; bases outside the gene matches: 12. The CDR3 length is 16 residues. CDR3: CASSGGPGTVKETQYF. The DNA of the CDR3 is TGCGCCAGCAGCGGAGGCCCTGGGACAGTTAAAGAGACCCAGTACTTC.

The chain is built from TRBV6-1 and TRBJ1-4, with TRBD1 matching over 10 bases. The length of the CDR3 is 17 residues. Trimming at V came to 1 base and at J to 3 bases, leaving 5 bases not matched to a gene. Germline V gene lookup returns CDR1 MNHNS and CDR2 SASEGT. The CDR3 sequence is CASSEGPGTGANEKLFF. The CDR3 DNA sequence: TGTGCCAGCAGTGAAGGCCCTGGGACAGGGGCTAATGAAAAACTGTTTTTT.

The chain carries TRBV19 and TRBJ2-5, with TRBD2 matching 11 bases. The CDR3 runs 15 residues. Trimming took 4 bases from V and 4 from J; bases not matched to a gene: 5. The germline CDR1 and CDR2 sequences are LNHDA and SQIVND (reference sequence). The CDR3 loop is CASSTLAGGIETQYF. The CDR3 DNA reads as TGTGCCAGTAGTACCTTAGCGGGAGGGATAGAGACCCAGTACTTC.